This TCR beta chain was retrieved from a study of blood T cell repertoires in COVID-19. For the study at large: Sites across the United States, Italy and Spain contributed samples from acute and convalescent COVID-19.

Seattle-derived patients entered the study during active infection and were followed longitudinally. The CDR3 consists of 13 residues. Germline V gives CDR1 GTSNPN, CDR2 SVGIG (reference sequence). Assay used: immunoSEQ multiplex PCR; TCRdb lists only in-frame clones, some missing. The sample contains around 440,000 clones, about 87% of which appear only once. Sequencing was carried out using peripheral blood. The receptor was derived from a woman in her forties or fifties with COVID-19, enrolled during active disease. The chain couples TRBV30 to TRBJ1-4; TRBD1 aligns across 9 bases. CDR3 protein: CAGRDRVYEKLFF. CDR3 in DNA: TGTGCTGGAAGGGACAGGGTTTATGAAAAACTGTTTTTT.